The 27 T cell receptor beta chains presented below share a single source sample, sequenced in a study of blood T cell repertoires in COVID-19 (dated by TCRdb to 2018 to 2021). Library construction relied on the immunoSEQ multiplex PCR assay. The table was pulled from immuneACCESS by TCRdb, which kept in-frame rearrangements only. Such tables lose some clones; where checked, under half of the loss comes from unresolved V genes, and the rest has no known cause. The sample records about 160,000 clones, about 86% of which are singletons. Of the sample, about 19% is held by the ten largest clones. The material sequenced was peripheral blood. Receptors were obtained from a woman of 80 years or more with acute or convalescent COVID-19.

V gene TRBV28 combines with J gene TRBJ1-5; D uncertain. This CDR3 has 13 residues. Looked up from germline, CDR1 is MDHEN and CDR2 is SYDVKM. Trimming removed 5 bases from V and 4 bases from J, with 9 bases in between. CDR3 amino acids: CASSIGGNQPQHF. The CDR3 bases are TGTGCCAGCAGTATAGGCGGAAATCAGCCCCAGCATTTT. The variable domain in full, completed from reference TRBV28 and TRBJ1-5, reads DVKVTQSSRYLVKRTGEKVFLECVQDMDHENMFWYRQDPGLGLRLIYFSYDVKMKEKGDIPEGYSVSREKKERFSLILESASTNQTSMYLCASSIGGNQPQHFGDGTRLSIL.

The gene calls are TRBV6-6 and TRBJ1-5; a weak D match, TRBD1 (5 bases). This CDR3 has 15 residues. V lost 8 bases, J lost 5 bases, and 19 bases lay in between. CDR1 and CDR2 from the germline V gene are MNHNY and SVGAGI (reference sequence). The DNA of the CDR3 is TGTGCCAGCGGACCATACCAGGGTGCGGATCAGCCCCAGCATTTT. This sequence encodes CASGPYQGADQPQHF.

The V call is TRBV6-4, the J call TRBJ1-1, with D perhaps TRBD1 (6 bases). Trimming took off 10 bases at V and 5 bases at J, with 17 bases between the two ends. The germline V gene has CDR1 MRHNA and CDR2 SNTAGT. The CDR3 sequence is 13 residues long. For the CDR3, the DNA is TGTGCCACCCCGACAGGATCGGGGACTGAAGCTTTCTTT. Its translation: CATPTGSGTEAFF.

V is TRBV4-1 and J is TRBJ1-5, with D unresolved. The CDR3 has 16 residues. Trimming shortened V by 3 bases and J by 4 bases, and 16 bases separated the two germline ends. The germline gives CDR1 MGHRA, CDR2 YSYEKL. The CDR3 region is CASSHQLRVDNQPQHF. The CDR3, as DNA: TGCGCCAGCAGCCATCAACTTCGGGTAGATAATCAGCCCCAGCATTTT.

This clone has more than one count but fewer than ten. The CDR3 region has the DNA TGTGCCAGCAGTTTGCGACAGCTGTTAGCTAGGAACGGGGAGCTGTTTTTT. It codes for CASSLRQLLARNGELFF. V is TRBV27 and J is TRBJ2-2; perhaps TRBD1 as D (5 bases). The CDR3 has 17 amino acids. CDR1 and CDR2 from the germline V gene are MNHEY and SMNVEV (reference sequence). V lost 3 bases and J 7 bases, leaving 21 bases between the germline ends.

The chain uses TRBV28 and TRBJ1-1; D call uncertain. The germline gives CDR1 MDHEN, CDR2 SYDVKM. The CDR3 extends over 12 amino acids. V shed 5 bases and J shed 6 bases, with 10 bases lying between them. The CDR3 loop is CASSPNNPEAFF. The CDR3 DNA follows: TGTGCCAGCAGTCCCAACAACCCTGAAGCTTTCTTT. The entire variable domain, with the rest obtained from reference TRBV28 and TRBJ1-1, is as follows: DVKVTQSSRYLVKRTGEKVFLECVQDMDHENMFWYRQDPGLGLRLIYFSYDVKMKEKGDIPEGYSVSREKKERFSLILESASTNQTSMYLCASSPNNPEAFFGQGTRLTVV.

The genes are TRBV18 and TRBJ1-1; D remains ambiguous. The germline gives CDR1 KGHSH, CDR2 LQKENI. V lost 2 bases, J lost 1 base, and 8 bases lay in between. The CDR3 runs to 14 residues. The CDR3 DNA is TGTGCCAGCTCACCAGTGGCTTGGAACACTGAAGCTTTCTTT. Translating gives CASSPVAWNTEAFF.

About this clone: Other DNA sequences in the sample encode the same CDR3. The chain employs TRBV18 and TRBJ2-7, with TRBD2 identical over 13 bases. V lost 2 bases, J lost 4 bases, and 2 bases stayed unmatched. Looked up from germline, CDR1 is KGHSH and CDR2 is LQKENI. This CDR3 has 15 amino acids. In nucleotides, the CDR3 is TGTGCCAGCTCACCAAGGACTAGCGGGAGTTACGAGCAGTACTTC. Protein sequence: CASSPRTSGSYEQYF.

The gene calls are TRBV15 and TRBJ2-7, with TRBD1 matching 7 bases. Germline V gene sequence: CDR1 LNHNV, CDR2 YYDKDF (reference sequence). The ends lost 5 bases at V and 3 bases at J; junction bases unmatched: 13. The CDR3 runs to 16 residues. This chain's CDR3 is CATSRNPGQTFYEQYF. DNA for the CDR3: TGTGCCACCAGCCGAAATCCGGGACAGACCTTCTACGAGCAGTACTTC.

This clone was found a few times. This chain joins TRBV7-9 and TRBJ1-4; no firm D call. Trimming cost V 1 base and J 11 bases, with 8 bases left between them. CDR1 is SEHNR, CDR2 FQNEAQ, per germline (reference sequence). There are 12 residues in the CDR3. Here the CDR3 reads CASSLDPVKLFF. In DNA form, the CDR3 reads TGTGCCAGCAGCTTAGATCCGGTCAAACTGTTTTTT.

This rearrangement joins TRBV19 to TRBJ2-1; 7 bases align to TRBD2. In germline, CDR1 is LNHDA, CDR2 SQIVND (reference sequence). Germline trimming cut 3 bases from V and 4 bases from J; bases unmatched to any gene: 6. The CDR3 has 15 residues. The CDR3 loop is CASSIRGEGYNEQFF. In DNA form, the CDR3 reads TGTGCCAGTAGTATTCGGGGGGAGGGGTACAATGAGCAGTTCTTC.

The chain uses TRBV5-1 and TRBJ1-5; 7 nucleotides line up with TRBD1. The CDR3 is 15 amino acids. The J segment lost 6 bases and the V segment lost 2 bases, leaving 8 bases of the junction unmatched. Per the germline V gene, CDR1 is SGHRS and CDR2 is YFSETQ. Written as DNA, the CDR3 is TGCGCCAGCAGCTTATCGGCAGGGGGAACTCAGCCCCAGCATTTT. It codes for CASSLSAGGTQPQHF.

The sample holds one count of this clone. CDR3 amino acids: CASSSQGLGGYTF. In nucleotides, the CDR3 is TGTGCCAGCAGCTCGCAGGGCCTAGGTGGCTACACCTTC. The gene calls are TRBV5-6 and TRBJ1-2, with D tentatively TRBD1 (5 bases). Trimming took off 3 bases at V and 7 bases at J, with 13 bases between the two ends. The CDR3 runs 13 residues. Germline V gene data show CDR1 as SGHDT and CDR2 as YYEEEE.

The V and J genes are TRBV14 and TRBJ2-7, with D possibly TRBD1 on 6 matching bases. The V gene's germline CDR1 is SGHDN and CDR2 FVKESK. CDR3 length: 15 residues. Trimming took off 1 base at V and 6 bases at J, with 16 bases between the two ends. CDR3 nucleotides: TGTGCCAGCAGCCAAGTGGGCAGGGGCCGGTCCGAGCAGTACTTC. It specifies CASSQVGRGRSEQYF. Complete variable domain (other parts from reference TRBV14 and TRBJ2-7): EAGVTQFPSHSVIEKGQTVTLRCDPISGHDNLYWYRRVMGKEIKFLLHFVKESKQDESGMPNNRFLAERTGGTYSTLKVQPAELEDSGVYFCASSQVGRGRSEQYFGPGTRLTVT.

V gene TRBV7-9 combines with J gene TRBJ1-4; a weak D match, TRBD1 (5 bases). The CDR3 totals 18 residues. Trimming stripped 0 bases from V and 7 bases from J, with 21 bases between. CDR1 is SEHNR and CDR2 is FQNEAQ in the germline V gene (reference sequence). CDR3 DNA: TGTGCCAGCAGCTTAGCAGGTCCAGGGCCCCCGCAGGCTGAAAAACTGTTTTTT. Translating gives CASSLAGPGPPQAEKLFF.

V usage is TRBV5-4 and J usage is TRBJ1-2, with D possibly TRBD1 on 6 matching bases. Trimming removed 3 bases from V and 0 bases from J, with 9 bases in between. Germline CDR1 reads SGHNT; CDR2 reads YYREEE (reference sequence). This CDR3 region has 14 residues. The CDR3 DNA reads TGTGCCAGCAGCTCAGGACAGACTAACTATGGCTACACCTTC. Encoded protein: CASSSGQTNYGYTF.

This chain connects TRBV9 to TRBJ2-6, with 11 bases lining up with TRBD1. With V trimmed by 4 bases and J by 6 bases, 12 bases remained unmatched. The germline CDR1 and CDR2 sequences are SGDLS and YYNGEE. This CDR3 spans 18 amino acids. This chain's CDR3 is CASSPRTGGIGVANVLTF. CDR3 nucleotides: TGTGCCAGCAGCCCTCGGACAGGGGGCATTGGAGTGGCCAACGTCCTGACTTTC.

The rearrangement links TRBV5-6 to TRBJ2-7; D gene ambiguous. The germline gives CDR1 SGHDT, CDR2 YYEEEE. The CDR3 extends over 11 amino acids. V was trimmed by 4 bases and J by 3 bases, leaving 5 bases between them. The CDR3 here is CASSLNYEQYF. As DNA, the CDR3 is TGTGCCAGCAGCCTTAACTACGAGCAGTACTTC.

The chain couples TRBV2 to TRBJ1-3; D remains ambiguous. The germline V and J ends were trimmed by 4 bases and 0 bases, with 13 bases remaining between them. Germline CDR1 is SNHLY and CDR2 is FYNNEI. CDR3 length equals 16 residues. CDR3 region: CASSVRRGRSGNTIYF. CDR3 DNA sequence: TGTGCCAGCAGTGTTCGACGCGGCCGCTCTGGAAACACCATATATTTT.

This clone was recorded once. V usage is TRBV5-8 and J usage is TRBJ1-2; no definite D call. This CDR3 is 13 amino acids long. Germline values: CDR1 SGHTS, CDR2 YDEGEE. Between the trimmed V and J ends, which lost 1 base and 7 bases, there was a span of 11 bases. As DNA, the CDR3 is TGTGCCAGCAGCTTGCGGGTTGCGGGTGGCTACACCTTC. Translated: CASSLRVAGGYTF. The entire variable domain, with the rest obtained from reference TRBV5-8 and TRBJ1-2, is as follows: EAGVTQSPTHLIKTRGQQATLRCSPISGHTSVYWYQQALGLGLQFLLWYDEGEERNRGNFPPRFSGRQFPNYSSELNVNALELEDSALYLCASSLRVAGGYTFGSGTRLTVV.

The chain uses TRBV7-9 and TRBJ2-1, with 9 bases fitting TRBD2. With 3 bases clipped from V and 8 bases from J, the junction kept 8 bases outside the gene matches. The germline gives CDR1 SEHNR, CDR2 FQNEAQ (reference sequence). CDR3 size: 15 residues. The CDR3 loop is CASSFSAGGGDEQFF. As DNA, the CDR3 is TGTGCCAGCAGCTTCTCAGCGGGAGGAGGTGATGAGCAGTTCTTC.

The chain employs TRBV3-1 (or the pseudogene TRBV3-2) and TRBJ1-6; D gene unclear. Germline loops: CDR1 LGHDT, CDR2 YNNKEL (reference sequence). With 4 bases removed from V and 8 bases from J, the gap between germline ends came to 12 bases. The CDR3 has 14 residues. CDR3 sequence reads: CASSPVATDSPLHF. CDR3 DNA: TGTGCCAGCAGCCCGGTAGCGACGGATTCACCCCTCCACTTT.

This clone showed up just once. The chain couples TRBV5-6 to TRBJ1-2, with D unresolved. The CDR3 is made up of 15 amino acids. Germline V gene data show CDR1 as SGHDT and CDR2 as YYEEEE. Deletions cut 2 bases from V and 3 bases from J, with 14 bases between. CDR3 nucleotides: TGTGCCAGCAGCTTCCGGGGAGTGGGATACTATGGCTACACCTTC. It codes for CASSFRGVGYYGYTF.

The chain recombines TRBV6-2 or TRBV6-3 with TRBJ2-7, with a possible D match to TRBD1 (6 bases). Looked up from germline, CDR1 is MNHEY and CDR2 is SVGEGT. V was trimmed by 5 bases and J by 4 bases, leaving 21 bases between them. CDR3 length: 16 amino acids. CDR3 nucleotides: TGTGCCAGCAGTAGTAGCCTTACAGGGCGATCTTACGAGCAGTACTTC. This sequence encodes CASSSSLTGRSYEQYF.

The genes are TRBV4-2 and TRBJ1-3; possible D gene TRBD1, 5 bases. Trimming took 2 bases from V and 1 from J, leaving 15 bases between them. The germline CDR1 and CDR2 sequences are LGHNA and YNFKEQ. This CDR3 is 17 amino acids long. This chain's CDR3 is CASSQFPDTLSGNTIYF. The CDR3 DNA is TGTGCCAGCAGCCAATTTCCGGACACGTTATCTGGAAACACCATATATTTT.

The V call is TRBV5-1, the J call TRBJ2-7, with D possibly TRBD2 on 6 matching bases. The germline V and J ends were trimmed by 4 bases and 3 bases, with 11 bases remaining between them. Germline lookup yields CDR1 SGHRS and CDR2 YFSETQ. The CDR3 loop spans 13 amino acids. CDR3 DNA: TGCGCCAGCAGCCCGACGGGGGACTACGAGCAGTACTTC. This translates into CASSPTGDYEQYF.

The genes are TRBV29-1 and TRBJ2-1, with a weak D call TRBD2 (7 bases). Germline V gene sequence: CDR1 SQVTM, CDR2 ANQGSEA. The V end lost 7 bases, the J end lost 2 bases, and 27 bases lay between the germline ends. The CDR3 covers 18 residues. CDR3 bases: TGCAGCGCCAATGGGGGGGCGAGACTAGGCAGGGCCTACAATGAGCAGTTCTTC. Translating gives CSANGGARLGRAYNEQFF.